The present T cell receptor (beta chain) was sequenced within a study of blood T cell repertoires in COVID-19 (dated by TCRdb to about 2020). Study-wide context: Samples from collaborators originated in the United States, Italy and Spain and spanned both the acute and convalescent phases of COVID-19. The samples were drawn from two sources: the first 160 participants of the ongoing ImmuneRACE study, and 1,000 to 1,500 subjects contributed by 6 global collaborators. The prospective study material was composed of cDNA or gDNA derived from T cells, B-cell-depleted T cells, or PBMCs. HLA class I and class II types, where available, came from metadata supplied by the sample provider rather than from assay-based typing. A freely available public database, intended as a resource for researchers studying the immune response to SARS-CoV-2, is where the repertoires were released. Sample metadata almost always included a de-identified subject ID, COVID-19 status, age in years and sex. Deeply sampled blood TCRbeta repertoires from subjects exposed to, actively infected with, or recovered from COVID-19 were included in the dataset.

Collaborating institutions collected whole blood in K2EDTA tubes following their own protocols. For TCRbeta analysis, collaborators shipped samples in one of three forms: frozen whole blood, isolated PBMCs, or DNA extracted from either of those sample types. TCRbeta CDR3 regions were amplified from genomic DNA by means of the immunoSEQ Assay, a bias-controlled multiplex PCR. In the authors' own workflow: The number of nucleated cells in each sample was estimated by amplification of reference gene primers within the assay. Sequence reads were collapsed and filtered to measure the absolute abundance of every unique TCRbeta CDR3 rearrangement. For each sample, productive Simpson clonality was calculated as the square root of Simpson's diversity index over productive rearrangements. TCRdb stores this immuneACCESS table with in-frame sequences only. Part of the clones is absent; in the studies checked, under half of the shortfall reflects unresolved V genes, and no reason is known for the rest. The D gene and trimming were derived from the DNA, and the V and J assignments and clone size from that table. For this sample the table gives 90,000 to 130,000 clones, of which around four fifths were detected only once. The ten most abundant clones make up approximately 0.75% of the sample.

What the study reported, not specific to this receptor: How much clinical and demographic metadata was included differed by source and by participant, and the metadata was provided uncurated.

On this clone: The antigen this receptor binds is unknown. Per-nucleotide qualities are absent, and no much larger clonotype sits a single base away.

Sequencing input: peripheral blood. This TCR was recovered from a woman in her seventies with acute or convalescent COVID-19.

The DNA sequence is TGTGCCAGCAGCCAAAACCCGGAGGGTTCCTACGAGCAGTACTTC. This codes for CASSQNPEGSYEQYF. The chain couples TRBV3-1 (or the pseudogene TRBV3-2) to TRBJ2-7, with TRBD2 tentatively as D gene (6 bases match). The CDR1 and CDR2 encoded by the germline V gene (reference sequence) are LGHDT and YNNKEL. V is shortened by 2 bases, J by 1 base, and the region joining them spans 12 bases. The CDR3 measures 15 amino acids from cysteine to phenylalanine. Only the CDR3 region is kept as DNA, spanning 45 bases read in frame from base 1.